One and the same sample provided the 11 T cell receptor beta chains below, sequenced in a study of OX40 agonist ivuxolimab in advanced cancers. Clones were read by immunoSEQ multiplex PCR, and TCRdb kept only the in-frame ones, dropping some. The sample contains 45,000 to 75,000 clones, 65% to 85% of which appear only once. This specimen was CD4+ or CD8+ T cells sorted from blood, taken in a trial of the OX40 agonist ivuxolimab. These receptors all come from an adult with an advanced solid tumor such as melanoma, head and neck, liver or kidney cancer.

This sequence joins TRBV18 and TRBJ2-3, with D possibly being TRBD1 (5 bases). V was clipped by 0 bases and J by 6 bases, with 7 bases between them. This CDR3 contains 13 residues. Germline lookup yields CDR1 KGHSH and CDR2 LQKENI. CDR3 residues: CASSPPGLDTQYF. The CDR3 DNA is TGTGCCAGCTCACCACCGGGGCTGGATACGCAGTATTTT.

The CDR3 nucleotides are TGTGCCAGCACTCCATCGCGGGACAGGGAAGATGGCTACACCTTC. Its protein product is CASTPSRDREDGYTF. This rearrangement joins TRBV7-2 to TRBJ1-2; 9 nucleotides line up with TRBD1. V dropped 7 bases and J dropped 6; count of bases not matched to a gene: 12. Looked up from germline, CDR1 is SGHTA and CDR2 is FQGNSA. The length of the CDR3 is 15 residues.

The chain's CDR3 is CASSKGTVENIQYF. The CDR3 DNA reads as TGTGCCAGCAGCAAAGGGACAGTAGAAAACATTCAGTACTTC. The J gene is TRBJ2-4, the V gene TRBV5-6; the match to TRBD1 covers 7 bases. CDR3 length equals 14 residues. Germline V gene lookup returns CDR1 SGHDT and CDR2 YYEEEE. Unmatched junction bases numbered 6, after V lost 4 bases and J lost 5 bases.

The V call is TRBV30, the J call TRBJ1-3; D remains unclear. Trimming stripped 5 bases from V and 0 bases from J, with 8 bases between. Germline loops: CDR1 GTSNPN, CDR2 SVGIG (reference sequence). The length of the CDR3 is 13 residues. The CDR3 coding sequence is TGTGCCTGGCGGCTCCCCTCTGGAAACACCATATATTTT. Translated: CAWRLPSGNTIYF.

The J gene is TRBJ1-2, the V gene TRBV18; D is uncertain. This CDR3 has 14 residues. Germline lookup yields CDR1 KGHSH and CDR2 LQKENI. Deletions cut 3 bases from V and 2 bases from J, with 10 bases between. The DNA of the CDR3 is TGTGCCAGCTCACCTGATACGACAAACTATGGCTACACCTTC. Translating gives CASSPDTTNYGYTF. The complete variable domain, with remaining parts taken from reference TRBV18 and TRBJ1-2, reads NAGVMQNPRHLVRRRGQEARLRCSPMKGHSHVYWYRQLPEEGLKFMVYLQKENIIDESGMPKERFSAEFPKEGPSILRIQQVVRGDSAAYFCASSPDTTNYGYTFGSGTRLTVV.

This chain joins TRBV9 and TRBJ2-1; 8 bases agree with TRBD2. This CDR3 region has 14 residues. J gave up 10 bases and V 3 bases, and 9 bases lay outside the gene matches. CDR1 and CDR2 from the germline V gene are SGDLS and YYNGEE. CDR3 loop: CASSEGLVGREQFF. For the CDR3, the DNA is TGTGCCAGCAGCGAGGGACTAGTTGGGAGAGAGCAGTTCTTC.

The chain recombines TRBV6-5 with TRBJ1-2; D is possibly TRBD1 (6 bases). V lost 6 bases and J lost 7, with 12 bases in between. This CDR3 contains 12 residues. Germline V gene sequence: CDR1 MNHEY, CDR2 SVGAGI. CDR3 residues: CASRYREAGYTF. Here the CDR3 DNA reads TGTGCCAGCAGGTACAGGGAGGCTGGCTACACCTTC.

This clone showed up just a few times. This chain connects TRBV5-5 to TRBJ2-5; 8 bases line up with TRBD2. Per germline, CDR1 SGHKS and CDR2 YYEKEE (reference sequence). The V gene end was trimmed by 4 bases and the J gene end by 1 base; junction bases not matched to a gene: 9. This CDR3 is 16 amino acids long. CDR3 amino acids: CASSPTGREGQETQYF. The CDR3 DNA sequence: TGTGCCAGCAGCCCTACTGGACGGGAGGGCCAAGAGACCCAGTACTTC.

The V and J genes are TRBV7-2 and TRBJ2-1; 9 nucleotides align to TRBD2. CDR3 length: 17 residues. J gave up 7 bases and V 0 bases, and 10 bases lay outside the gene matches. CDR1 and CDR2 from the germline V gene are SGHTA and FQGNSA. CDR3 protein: CASSLAGTSPSLNEQFF. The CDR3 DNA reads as TGTGCCAGCAGCTTAGCCGGGACTAGCCCCTCCCTGAATGAGCAGTTCTTC.

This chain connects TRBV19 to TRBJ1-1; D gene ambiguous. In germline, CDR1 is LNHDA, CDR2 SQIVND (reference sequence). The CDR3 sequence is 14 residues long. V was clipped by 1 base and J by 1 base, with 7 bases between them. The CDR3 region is CASSIGLGNTEAFF. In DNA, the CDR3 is TGTGCCAGTAGTATAGGGTTGGGGAACACTGAAGCTTTCTTT.

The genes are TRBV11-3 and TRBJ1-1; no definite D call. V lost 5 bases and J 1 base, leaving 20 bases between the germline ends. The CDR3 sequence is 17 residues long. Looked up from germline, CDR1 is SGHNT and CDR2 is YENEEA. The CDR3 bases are TGTGCCAGCAGCCCTAGCCTCGGGTCGCTCCGGAACACTGAAGCTTTCTTT. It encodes CASSPSLGSLRNTEAFF.